These 10 T cell receptor beta chains share one sample of origin, sequenced in a study of T-cell memory formation after mild COVID-19. TCRdb fed the 5' RACE reads into MiXCR, producing one record per CDR3 protein. The data show around 190,000 distinct CDR3 sequences, with 18% seen just once and 3.5% to 5% held by the top ten. Sequencing was done on a sample of PBMCs or a T cell subset sorted from them (not recorded which). The receptors derive from a man aged 18 to 29 who had mild COVID-19 (a few samples of this study predate the infection). Cell type and time point are not known.

J is TRBJ2-2 and V is TRBV9; TRBD2 matches 7 bases. V lost 4 bases to trimming and J lost 3 bases; unmatched junction nucleotides: 3. Germline-derived CDR1 and CDR2 are SGDLS and YYNGEE. The CDR3 contains 14 residues. CDR3 coding DNA: TGTGCCAGCAGCCCTAGCGGCTACACCGGGGAGCTGTTTTTT. This sequence encodes CASSPSGYTGELFF.

The chain has TRBV7-2 and TRBJ1-1, with a weak D call TRBD1 (5 bases). Trimming took 5 bases from V and 1 from J, leaving 14 bases between them. Germline V lookup: CDR1 SGHTA, CDR2 FQGNSA. The CDR3 runs to 15 residues. The CDR3 protein is CASSPAGGGNTEAFF. CDR3 sequence (DNA): TGTGCCAGCAGCCCGGCGGGGGGTGGGAACACTGAAGCTTTCTTT.

This clonotype was seen at least ten times. This chain connects TRBV24-1 to TRBJ2-1, with TRBD2 matching 12 bases. With 4 bases clipped from V and 7 bases from J, the junction kept 10 bases outside the gene matches. The germline V gene encodes CDR1 KGHDR and CDR2 SFDVKD. The CDR3 covers 17 residues. The CDR3 coding sequence is TGTGCCACCAGTGACCCGGTAACTAGCGGGGGGAAGAATGAGCAGTTCTTC. Amino acid sequence: CATSDPVTSGGKNEQFF.

This clonotype has just a few counts. The chain uses TRBV2 and TRBJ2-1; D not certain. CDR3 length equals 11 residues. Germline V gives CDR1 SNHLY, CDR2 FYNNEI. The V end lost 2 bases, the J end lost 8 bases, and 4 bases lay between the germline ends. CDR3 residues: CASSESHEQFF. In DNA, the CDR3 is TGTGCCAGCAGTGAAAGCCATGAGCAGTTCTTC. The variable domain in full, with the rest retrieved from reference TRBV2 and TRBJ2-1, is EPEVTQTPSHQVTQMGQEVILRCVPISNHLYFYWYRQILGQKVEFLVSFYNNEISEKSEIFDDQFSVERPDGSNFTLKIRSTKLEDSAMYFCASSESHEQFFGPGTRLTVL.

This sequence joins TRBV5-1 and TRBJ2-1; 8 positions agree with TRBD2. The CDR3 consists of 15 residues. After removal of 4 bases from V and 7 bases from J, the junction contained 10 bases not matched to a gene. Per the germline V gene, CDR1 is SGHRS and CDR2 is YFSETQ. The CDR3 reads CASSISGAEGNEQFF. The DNA for the CDR3 is TGCGCCAGCAGCATTAGCGGGGCCGAGGGAAATGAGCAGTTCTTC. Drawing the rest from reference TRBV5-1 and TRBJ2-1, the complete variable domain is KAGVTQTPRYLIKTRGQQVTLSCSPISGHRSVSWYQQTPGQGLQFLFEYFSETQRNKGNFPGRFSGRQFSNSRSEMNVSTLELGDSALYLCASSISGAEGNEQFFGPGTRLTVL.

This clonotype was detected a few times. The chain joins TRBV20-1 to TRBJ2-2; 8 nucleotides match TRBD1. CDR1 is DFQATT, CDR2 SNEGSKA, per germline (reference sequence). The V segment lost 6 bases and the J segment 3 bases; nucleotides outside the gene matches: 9. CDR3 length equals 15 residues. CDR3: CSAHKQGVDTGELFF. In nucleotides, the CDR3 is TGCAGTGCCCATAAACAGGGGGTAGACACCGGGGAGCTGTTTTTT.

This clonotype was observed a handful of times. The genes are TRBV6-1 and TRBJ1-2; D is unresolved. Germline CDR1 and CDR2: MNHNS and SASEGT. Trimming removed 6 bases at V and 6 bases at J, with 14 bases between. This CDR3 comprises 13 residues. CDR3 coding DNA: TGTGCCAGCAGAGGAGGTCAGAGAAATGGCTACACCTTC. Translated: CASRGGQRNGYTF.

This clonotype was observed a handful of times. This chain connects TRBV7-2 to TRBJ2-5; maybe TRBD2 (6 bases). Germline-derived CDR1 and CDR2 are SGHTA and FQGNSA. CDR3 length equals 14 residues. Trimming stripped 1 base from V and 1 base from J, with 7 bases between. The CDR3 DNA reads as TGTGCCAGCAGCTTAGGGGGACTCCAAGAGACCCAGTACTTC. Residues: CASSLGGLQETQYF.

This clonotype was counted only a few times. The rearrangement links TRBV7-9 to TRBJ2-4; no clear D gene. Germline CDR1 SEHNR, CDR2 FQNEAQ (reference sequence). The V end was cut by 4 bases, the J end by 9 bases, with 19 bases between. CDR3 size: 15 residues. CDR3 bases: TGTGCCAGCAGCTCCCTCCAGATTAGTATTGGCATTCAGTACTTC. Encoded protein: CASSSLQISIGIQYF.

This clonotype was found a few times. The chain uses TRBV7-2 and TRBJ1-6; maybe TRBD1 (5 bases). Trimming left V 1 base short and J 11 bases short, with 9 bases between. The CDR3 covers 13 residues. Germline CDR1 is SGHTA and CDR2 is FQGNSA. The CDR3 spells CASSLDGGTPLHF. The DNA of the CDR3 is TGTGCCAGCAGCTTAGACGGGGGAACACCCCTCCACTTT. The full variable domain, completed using reference TRBV7-2 and TRBJ1-6, is GAGVSQSPSNKVTEKGKDVELRCDPISGHTALYWYRQSLGQGLEFLIYFQGNSAPDKSGLPSDRFSAERTGGSVSTLTIQRTQQEDSAVYLCASSLDGGTPLHFGNGTRLTVT.